The 18 T cell receptor beta chains listed next were all sequenced from one sample in a study of blood T cells in healthy people across ages. Primers used in a second PCR of roughly 6 to 11 cycles were a sample-barcoded 5' primer and a J-beta primer mix. TCRdb re-called the 5' RACE reads through MiXCR, storing one row per CDR3 protein. The sample carries some 1.8 million distinct CDR3 sequences, around 42% recorded once. The specimen was blood. Receptor source: a human donor in good health.

The chain joins TRBV20-1 to TRBJ2-7, with 7 bases lining up with TRBD1. J gave up 2 bases and V 6 bases, and 10 bases lay outside the gene matches. Per germline, CDR1 DFQATT and CDR2 SNEGSKA (reference sequence). The CDR3 is made up of 14 amino acids. The CDR3, as DNA: TGCAGTGCCAGGCTTAAGGGACAGCCCTACGAGCAGTACTTC. Translating it yields CSARLKGQPYEQYF.

The rearrangement joins TRBV5-1 to TRBJ2-5, with D possibly matching TRBD2 (5 bases). Germline CDR1 reads SGHRS; CDR2 reads YFSETQ. This CDR3 is 14 amino acids long. Deletions cut 7 bases from V and 5 bases from J, with 18 bases between. The CDR3 bases are TGCGCCAGCGGACCCGAGGGTAGTTGGGAGACCCAGTACTTC. Translating gives CASGPEGSWETQYF.

The chain joins TRBV9 to TRBJ2-5, with D tentatively TRBD2 (5 bases). The germline V gene encodes CDR1 SGDLS and CDR2 YYNGEE. The CDR3 sequence is 13 residues long. V was clipped by 6 bases and J by 0 bases, with 9 bases between them. This CDR3 is CASNRGDQETQYF. The CDR3 DNA follows: TGTGCCAGCAACCGGGGAGACCAAGAGACCCAGTACTTC.

The chain links TRBV6-2 or TRBV6-3 to TRBJ2-6; D not certain. Germline CDR1 MNHEY, CDR2 SVGEGT. Trimming pared 5 bases from V and 2 bases from J, leaving 10 bases between. This CDR3 has 15 residues. CDR3 in DNA: TGTGCCAGCAGTCCAATACGGGCTGGGGCCAACGTCCTGACTTTC. It specifies CASSPIRAGANVLTF.

This clonotype was detected only a few times. This sequence joins TRBV7-8 and TRBJ1-2, with 9 nucleotides matching TRBD1. The CDR3 runs 17 residues. CDR1 is SGHVS, CDR2 FQNEAQ, per germline. V shed 5 bases, J shed 2 bases, and the junction held 12 bases outside the gene matches. The chain's CDR3 is CASSPRWDRAENYGYTF. CDR3 bases: TGTGCCAGCAGCCCGAGATGGGACAGGGCAGAAAACTATGGCTACACCTTC. The complete variable domain, with remaining parts taken from reference TRBV7-8 and TRBJ1-2, reads GAGVSQSPRYKVAKRGQDVALRCDPISGHVSLFWYQQALGQGPEFLTYFQNEAQLDKSGLPSDRFFAERPEGSVSTLKIQRTQQEDSAVYLCASSPRWDRAENYGYTFGSGTRLTVV.

This clonotype was observed a few times. At one end the junction does not follow the germline gene, possibly because of a read error. The chain uses TRBV29-1 and TRBJ1-2; 9 nucleotides line up with TRBD1. CDR1 is SQVTM, CDR2 ANQGSEA, per germline. This CDR3 contains 14 residues. The CDR3 here is CSVERDRVAYDYTF. The DNA of the CDR3 is TGCAGCGTGGAGCGGGACAGGGTCGCCTATGACTACACCTTC.

This clonotype has a handful of counts. This chain connects TRBV2 to TRBJ1-2; D call uncertain. Trimming cost V 7 bases and J 1 base, with 7 bases left between them. The CDR3 sequence is 12 residues long. Germline CDR1 and CDR2: SNHLY and FYNNEI. CDR3 nucleotides: TGTGCCAGCATCGAAGTTAACTATGGCTACACCTTC. This codes for CASIEVNYGYTF.

The gene calls are TRBV11-2 and TRBJ1-1; TRBD1 agrees at 12 bases. V shed 5 bases and J 10 bases; nucleotides not matched to a gene: 5. CDR1 and CDR2 (germline): SGHAT, FQNNGV. The CDR3 covers 13 residues. The CDR3 here is CASSQGQGALAFF. In DNA, the CDR3 is TGTGCCAGCAGCCAGGGACAGGGGGCTTTAGCTTTCTTT.

The chain joins TRBV12-3 or TRBV12-4 to TRBJ1-1, with D unclear. The CDR3 has 13 amino acids. Trimming removed 1 base at V and 7 bases at J, with 10 bases between. This CDR3 reads CASSLGPPREAFF. DNA of the CDR3: TGTGCCAGCAGTTTAGGGCCCCCTCGTGAAGCTTTCTTT.

The chain uses TRBV12-3 or TRBV12-4 and TRBJ1-1; possibly TRBD1 for D (5 bases). Trimming took 3 bases from V and 3 from J, leaving 14 bases between them. The CDR3 is 15 residues long. As DNA, the CDR3 is TGTGCCAGCAGTTTCTTCTATGGAGGGGACACTGAAGCTTTCTTT. Its translation is CASSFFYGGDTEAFF.

This sequence joins TRBV15 and TRBJ2-7; no firm D call. V was clipped by 8 bases and J by 2 bases, with 19 bases between them. The CDR3 loop spans 15 amino acids. Germline values: CDR1 LNHNV, CDR2 YYDKDF (reference sequence). CDR3 region: CATGQLDKPTYEQYF. The CDR3 DNA reads as TGTGCCACCGGGCAACTTGACAAACCTACCTACGAGCAGTACTTC.

The J gene is TRBJ2-3, the V gene TRBV5-6; 8 nucleotides line up with TRBD1. Germline CDR1 is SGHDT and CDR2 is YYEEEE. This CDR3 region has 15 residues. Trimming took 1 base from V and 5 from J; bases not matched to a gene: 6. CDR3: CASSLRTGSIDTQYF. CDR3 DNA: TGTGCCAGCAGCTTGCGGACAGGGTCCATAGATACGCAGTATTTT.

The chain recombines TRBV6-4 with TRBJ1-1; unclear D gene. This CDR3 spans 14 amino acids. Germline CDR1 MRHNA, CDR2 SNTAGT. The V and J ends lost 5 bases and 4 bases respectively, with 14 bases between them. CDR3 loop: CASSQEDGSTEAFF. CDR3 coding DNA: TGTGCCAGCAGTCAAGAAGACGGGAGCACTGAAGCTTTCTTT.

A note on this clonotype: A read error may produce the germline difference seen at one junction end. The chain employs TRBV12-3 or TRBV12-4 and TRBJ2-5, with D perhaps TRBD1 or TRBD2 (5 bases each). The CDR3 loop spans 15 amino acids. CDR3 in DNA: TGTGCCAGTAGTTTCCGGGACGCAGGGTTGGGGGAGCAGTACTTC. Its protein product is CASSFRDAGLGEQYF.

The genes are TRBV7-9 and TRBJ1-4, with 7 bases matching TRBD1. Germline lookup yields CDR1 SEHNR and CDR2 FQNEAQ (reference sequence). V gave up 6 bases and J gave up 2 bases; unmatched junction bases: 6. CDR3 length: 15 amino acids. The CDR3, as DNA: TGTGCCAGCAGAAGACAGGGAAAGACTAATGAAAAACTGTTTTTT. Translation: CASRRQGKTNEKLFF. Full variable domain (remainder filled in from reference TRBV7-9 and TRBJ1-4): DTGVSQNPRHKITKRGQNVTFRCDPISEHNRLYWYRQTLGQGPEFLTYFQNEAQLEKSRLLSDRFSAERPKGSFSTLEIQRTEQGDSAMYLCASRRQGKTNEKLFFGSGTQLSVL.

The chain couples TRBV6-6 to TRBJ1-2; D is unresolved. Germline V gene sequence: CDR1 MNHNY, CDR2 SVGAGI (reference sequence). CDR3 size: 12 residues. V lost 6 bases and J lost 8, with 13 bases in between. DNA for the CDR3: TGTGCCAGCAGAAGCAGGAGTGACGGCTACACCTTC. As protein: CASRSRSDGYTF.

The gene calls are TRBV4-1 and TRBJ2-4; either TRBD1 or TRBD2 may fit D (5 bases each). The J call may be faulty, since TRBJ2-7 better matches the DNA end. Germline CDR1 reads MGHRA; CDR2 reads YSYEKL. The CDR3 spans 17 residues. In DNA, the CDR3 is TGCGCCAGCAGCCCACGACCCACGCCGGGACGCGTATTCGAGCAGTACTTC. Translation gives CASSPRPTPGRVFEQYF.

J is TRBJ1-1 and V is TRBV7-9; TRBD1 agrees at 7 bases. CDR1 is SEHNR and CDR2 is FQNEAQ in the germline V gene (reference sequence). This CDR3 is built from 14 residues. With 7 bases clipped from V and 4 bases from J, the junction kept 9 bases outside the gene matches. The CDR3 DNA sequence: TGTGCCAGCAACTCTCTCCAGGGGGTCACTGAAGCTTTCTTT. Translation gives CASNSLQGVTEAFF.